This T cell receptor (beta chain) was sequenced for a study of T cells expressing NK-cell markers. Study overall: It was from sorted CD3+CD56+NKG2C+, CD3+CD56+NKG2C- and CD3+CD56-NKG2C+ T cells that TCR beta repertoires came. With respect to HCMV, most of the eight sequenced donors were seropositive, and one was seronegative. General study points: The CD3+CD56-NKG2C+ fraction was also led by these clonotypes in four donors.

Looked up from germline, CDR1 is LGHDT and CDR2 is YNNKEL (reference sequence). The CDR3 loop spans 13 amino acids. Points on this clonotype: Antigen specificity is unknown.

TCRdb re-analyzed the 5' RACE reads; it lists each CDR3 protein once, without DNA. Recorded here are about 460,000 distinct CDR3 sequences; the top ten clones represent more than 1.4%. The chain uses TRBV3-1 and TRBJ1-1; the D gene TCRdb calls, TRBD1, cannot be checked with no DNA. The sequencing input was blood T cells: a sorted CD56 or NKG2C T cell subset, CD4+ or CD8+ T cells, or bulk PBMC T cells (not recorded which). The clonotype originates from a woman aged 45-60 years in good health. The CDR3 spells CASSQGGNTEAFF. Based on the CDR3 plus reference TRBV3-1 and TRBJ1-1, the full variable domain is DTAVSQTPKYLVTQMGNDKSIKCEQNLGHDTMYWYKQDSKKFLKIMFSYNNKELIINETVPNRFSPKSPDKAHLNLHINSLELGDSAVYFCASSQGGNTEAFFGQGTRLTVV.